The 17 T cell receptor beta chains reported below all come from one sample, sequenced in a study of cytomegalovirus exposure and HLA in healthy donors. Sequencing was performed with immunoSEQ multiplex PCR; in TCRdb, only in-frame clones are kept and a portion is missing. The sample comprises about 110,000 clones, under 85% of which are singletons, and around 3.1% rests with the top ten. Sequenced: PBMCs. The receptors shown here come from a woman younger than 35 in good health and CMV-seronegative.

The rearrangement uses TRBV28 and TRBJ1-6, with D possibly TRBD1 on 5 matching bases. Germline values: CDR1 MDHEN, CDR2 SYDVKM. V shed 5 bases and J shed 10 bases, with 18 bases lying between them. This CDR3 comprises 15 residues. CDR3 in DNA: TGTGCCAGCAGTACGCGCCTAGGGGCCGGGTCACCCCTCCACTTT. This gives the protein CASSTRLGAGSPLHF.

The count of this clone is one. The CDR3 DNA follows: TGTGCCAGTTCGCGGACAGGGCCCCTCAATCAGCCCCAGCATTTT. As protein: CASSRTGPLNQPQHF. The V call is TRBV28, the J call TRBJ1-5; 8 bases map to TRBD1. This CDR3 spans 15 amino acids. Per the germline V gene, CDR1 is MDHEN and CDR2 is SYDVKM. The trim removed 9 bases at V and 3 bases at J, leaving 10 bases unmatched.

The V and J genes are TRBV12-5 and TRBJ2-7; tentatively, D is TRBD2 (6 bases). Germline CDR1 reads LGHNT; CDR2 reads FRNRAP. The V end lost 0 bases, the J end lost 0 bases, and 18 bases lay between the germline ends. This CDR3 comprises 18 residues. The CDR3 DNA reads TGTGCTAGTGGTTTGGTACTAGGGACGGAGGGACCCTCCTACGAGCAGTACTTC. It encodes CASGLVLGTEGPSYEQYF.

The chain recombines TRBV28 with TRBJ1-4; no reliable D call. Germline values: CDR1 MDHEN, CDR2 SYDVKM. V shed 9 bases and J shed 0 bases, with 8 bases lying between them. The CDR3 sequence is 13 residues long. CDR3 nucleotide sequence: TGTGCCAGGCCAGTGACAACTAATGAAAAACTGTTTTTT. Protein product: CARPVTTNEKLFF.

This rearrangement joins TRBV5-4 to TRBJ2-5; TRBD2 agrees at 12 bases. The trim removed 7 bases at V and 5 bases at J, leaving 9 bases unmatched. In germline, CDR1 is SGHNT, CDR2 YYREEE (reference sequence). This CDR3 spans 15 amino acids. CDR3 protein: CASSPLAGGVETQYF. The CDR3 DNA follows: TGTGCCAGCTCTCCCCTAGCGGGGGGGGTGGAGACCCAGTACTTC.

The chain couples TRBV28 to TRBJ2-3; D unclear. Germline CDR1 and CDR2: MDHEN and SYDVKM. The CDR3 covers 12 residues. Trimming took off 1 base at V and 4 bases at J, with 3 bases between the two ends. The CDR3 DNA is TGTGCCAGCAGTTTATCTCCAGATACGCAGTATTTT. This translates into CASSLSPDTQYF. Full variable domain (missing parts from reference TRBV28 and TRBJ2-3): DVKVTQSSRYLVKRTGEKVFLECVQDMDHENMFWYRQDPGLGLRLIYFSYDVKMKEKGDIPEGYSVSREKKERFSLILESASTNQTSMYLCASSLSPDTQYFGPGTRLTVL.

A few counts support this clone. The chain employs TRBV2 and TRBJ2-5, with 8 bases aligning to TRBD2. V dropped 6 bases and J dropped 5; count of bases not matched to a gene: 11. Germline assignment: CDR1 SNHLY and CDR2 FYNNEI. The CDR3 sequence is 15 residues long. CDR3 DNA: TGTGCCAGCAGGCCGCGGGGGGCCTTCGGGGAGACCCAGTACTTC. Its protein product is CASRPRGAFGETQYF.

V usage is TRBV7-9 and J usage is TRBJ1-2; D perhaps matches TRBD1 (6 bases). The CDR3 has 17 amino acids. V shed 5 bases and J shed 3 bases, with 22 bases lying between them. CDR1 SEHNR and CDR2 FQNEAQ come from the germline V gene (reference sequence). The CDR3 nucleotides read TGTGCCAGCAGCGGCACGGGACCCGGGACATCGGACTATGGCTACACCTTC. Amino acid sequence: CASSGTGPGTSDYGYTF.

Note on this clone: The sample contains more than one DNA sequence encoding this CDR3. The chain couples TRBV7-9 to TRBJ1-6; D unresolved. V was cut by 1 base and J by 4 bases, with 5 bases left in between. CDR3 length: 14 residues. Looked up from germline, CDR1 is SEHNR and CDR2 is FQNEAQ (reference sequence). The CDR3 is CASSLEQYNSPLHF. The CDR3 DNA is TGTGCCAGCAGCTTAGAACAATATAATTCACCCCTCCACTTT.

V usage is TRBV15 and J usage is TRBJ1-2; TRBD1 is a possible D gene (6 bases). The CDR3 has 16 residues. From germline, CDR1 is LNHNV and CDR2 YYDKDF (reference sequence). V shed 3 bases and J shed 6 bases, with 20 bases lying between them. CDR3 loop: CATSSGSDDRLDGYTF. The CDR3 DNA reads TGTGCCACCAGCAGTGGTTCGGATGACAGGTTGGATGGCTACACCTTC.

The CDR3 is CAWSVRSNPVGRDYGYTF. Written as DNA, the CDR3 is TGTGCCTGGAGTGTACGAAGTAACCCGGTAGGGAGGGACTATGGCTACACCTTC. V and J are TRBV30 and TRBJ1-2; no reliable D call. The germline V gene encodes CDR1 GTSNPN and CDR2 SVGIG (reference sequence). This CDR3 is 18 amino acids long. With 0 bases removed from V and 3 bases from J, the gap between germline ends came to 23 bases.

The chain couples TRBV2 to TRBJ2-7; 8 bases are a match to TRBD1. CDR1 is SNHLY, CDR2 FYNNEI, per germline. J lost 0 bases, V lost 5 bases, and 12 bases had no gene match. This CDR3 has 17 amino acids. The CDR3 spells CASSTYWDRTSSYEQYF. The DNA of the CDR3 is TGTGCCAGCAGTACCTACTGGGACAGGACGAGCTCCTACGAGCAGTACTTC.

The chain is built from TRBV2 and TRBJ2-3; the D gene is possibly TRBD2 (7 bases). The CDR3 consists of 13 residues. Germline loops: CDR1 SNHLY, CDR2 FYNNEI. Trimming removed 10 bases at V and 4 bases at J, with 15 bases between. CDR3 protein: CATVGGGADTQYF. The CDR3, as DNA: TGTGCCACCGTAGGAGGGGGGGCAGATACGCAGTATTTT.

The gene calls are TRBV5-1 and TRBJ1-1; D gene ambiguous. Germline V gene data show CDR1 as SGHRS and CDR2 as YFSETQ. There are 14 residues in the CDR3. V was clipped by 0 bases and J by 1 base, with 7 bases between them. CDR3 nucleotides: TGCGCCAGCAGCTTGGGTCTTTGGAACACTGAAGCTTTCTTT. Amino acid sequence: CASSLGLWNTEAFF.

The chain couples TRBV2 to TRBJ2-5, with 7 bases fitting TRBD2. V dropped 8 bases and J dropped 6; count of bases not matched to a gene: 9. The CDR3 runs 13 residues. Per the germline V gene, CDR1 is SNHLY and CDR2 is FYNNEI. The CDR3 is CASYGLVGKTQYF. DNA for the CDR3: TGTGCCAGCTACGGACTAGTTGGAAAGACCCAGTACTTC.

The rearrangement links TRBV4-1 to TRBJ2-2; the D gene is possibly TRBD1 (5 bases). The CDR3 contains 15 residues. Trimming cost V 1 base and J 5 bases, with 11 bases left between them. Per the germline V gene, CDR1 is MGHRA and CDR2 is YSYEKL. CDR3 amino acids: CASSQVGQGTGELFF. In DNA, the CDR3 is TGCGCCAGCAGCCAAGTCGGACAAGGGACCGGGGAGCTGTTTTTT.

The chain has TRBV30 and TRBJ1-2; 10 nucleotides match TRBD1. Per germline, CDR1 GTSNPN and CDR2 SVGIG (reference sequence). V shed 0 bases and J 7 bases; nucleotides not matched to a gene: 2. The CDR3 covers 13 residues. The CDR3 sequence is CAWSVGTGAGYTF. DNA of the CDR3: TGTGCCTGGAGTGTAGGGACAGGGGCTGGCTACACCTTC.